A single sample gave rise to the 30 T cell receptor beta chains below, sequenced in a study of cytotoxic CD8 clonotypes in ibrutinib-treated CLL. Clones were sequenced by immunoSEQ multiplex PCR, and TCRdb holds only the in-frame ones, with some missing. The sample includes hundreds of thousands of clones, under 80% seen only once; the top ten take about 16%. The source material was PBMCs, sampled after 24 months of ibrutinib treatment. These receptors were obtained from a human donor with chronic lymphocytic leukemia.

The CDR3 here is CASRSAGTGEASYEQYF. The CDR3 nucleotides read TGTGCCAGCAGATCCGCCGGGACAGGGGAAGCCTCCTACGAGCAGTACTTC. The chain is built from TRBV13 and TRBJ2-7; TRBD1 agrees at 10 bases. Germline V gives CDR1 PRHDT, CDR2 FYEKMQ (reference sequence). J gave up 0 bases and V 6 bases, and 11 bases lay outside the gene matches. The CDR3 consists of 17 residues.

This clone was counted once. V and J are TRBV2 and TRBJ2-3; no definite D call. This CDR3 contains 10 residues. Germline V lookup: CDR1 SNHLY, CDR2 FYNNEI. The V end lost 7 bases, the J end lost 2 bases, and 1 base lay between the germline ends. The CDR3 coding sequence is TGTGCCAGCAACACAGATACGCAGTATTTT. Amino acid sequence: CASNTDTQYF.

The V call is TRBV19, the J call TRBJ2-7; 9 nucleotides align to TRBD1. V lost 1 base, J lost 2 bases, and 3 bases stayed unmatched. The CDR3 totals 15 residues. The germline V gene has CDR1 LNHDA and CDR2 SQIVND (reference sequence). CDR3 protein: CASSIGGQGAYEQYF. As DNA, the CDR3 is TGTGCCAGTAGTATAGGGGGACAGGGAGCCTACGAGCAGTACTTC.

This chain connects TRBV4-3 to TRBJ2-1; D might be TRBD2 (6 bases). The germline V gene has CDR1 LGHNA and CDR2 YSLEER. V gave up 0 bases and J gave up 3 bases, with 12 bases separating them. The CDR3 is 16 residues long. Here the CDR3 reads CASSQDPGGNYNEQFF. For the CDR3, the DNA is TGCGCCAGCAGCCAAGATCCTGGCGGGAACTACAATGAGCAGTTCTTC.

V usage is TRBV15 and J usage is TRBJ2-7; D is perhaps TRBD1 or TRBD2 (5 bases each). V lost 5 bases, J lost 2 bases, and 19 bases lay in between. Germline V lookup: CDR1 LNHNV, CDR2 YYDKDF (reference sequence). The CDR3 runs to 16 residues. CDR3 in DNA: TGTGCCACCAGCGGCGAGGGGATAGCGCCAACCTACGAGCAGTACTTC. It translates to CATSGEGIAPTYEQYF.

In DNA form, the CDR3 reads TGTGCCAGCAGCCAAGGACTTGCCGGGGGTTGGCAGTACTTC. This translates into CASSQGLAGGWQYF. This chain connects TRBV6-5 to TRBJ2-7, with D possibly being TRBD2 (6 bases). Between the trimmed V and J ends, which lost 6 bases and 9 bases, there was a span of 21 bases. The germline V gene has CDR1 MNHEY and CDR2 SVGAGI. This CDR3 is built from 14 residues.

The chain couples TRBV19 to TRBJ2-2; D unclear. Germline-derived CDR1 and CDR2 are LNHDA and SQIVND (reference sequence). V gave up 0 bases and J gave up 2 bases, with 16 bases separating them. CDR3 length: 18 amino acids. Here the CDR3 reads CASSIDLPRARNTGELFF. The CDR3 DNA reads TGTGCCAGTAGTATAGATCTCCCTAGGGCCCGAAACACCGGGGAGCTGTTTTTT.

The chain joins TRBV30 to TRBJ2-3; no reliable D call. The V end was cut by 2 bases, the J end by 1 base, with 13 bases between. The CDR3 runs to 15 residues. Germline CDR1 is GTSNPN and CDR2 is SVGIG (reference sequence). This CDR3 reads CAWSPGRRRTDTQYF. In DNA form, the CDR3 reads TGTGCCTGGAGTCCCGGCCGACGGCGCACAGATACGCAGTATTTT.

J is TRBJ2-7 and V is TRBV30; possibly TRBD1 or TRBD2 for D (5 bases each). The germline V gene has CDR1 GTSNPN and CDR2 SVGIG (reference sequence). V lost 3 bases, J lost 3 bases, and 12 bases lay in between. CDR3 length: 13 amino acids. The CDR3 loop reads CAWRRGEYYEQYF. CDR3 in DNA: TGTGCCTGGAGGAGGGGCGAATACTACGAGCAGTACTTC.

This clone was recorded only once. CDR3 sequence: CASSFGGADGEKLFF. CDR3 DNA: TGTGCCAGCAGCTTCGGGGGGGCAGACGGTGAAAAACTGTTTTTT. The V call is TRBV7-9, the J call TRBJ1-4; the D gene is possibly TRBD1 (6 bases). Germline CDR1 is SEHNR and CDR2 is FQNEAQ (reference sequence). The CDR3 is 15 residues long. V dropped 3 bases and J dropped 7 bases, with 15 bases sitting between them.

The rearrangement joins TRBV15 to TRBJ2-3; no definite D call. Trimming cost V 1 base and J 5 bases, with 1 base left between them. The CDR3 is 11 residues long. Germline-derived CDR1 and CDR2 are LNHNV and YYDKDF (reference sequence). The CDR3 is CATSRGDTQYF. Here the CDR3 DNA reads TGTGCCACCAGCAGAGGAGATACGCAGTATTTT.

V is TRBV7-2 and J is TRBJ2-1; TRBD2 agrees at 11 bases. Germline V gene lookup returns CDR1 SGHTA and CDR2 FQGNSA. The CDR3 is 16 residues long. J gave up 5 bases and V 5 bases, and 8 bases lay outside the gene matches. Written as DNA, the CDR3 is TGTGCCAGCAGCCTCATGGGACTAGCGGATAACAATGAGCAGTTCTTC. Its protein product is CASSLMGLADNNEQFF.

This clone has a handful of counts. The chain recombines TRBV28 with TRBJ2-3; 8 nucleotides agree with TRBD1. V was clipped by 6 bases and J by 3 bases; unmatched bases: 5. The CDR3 runs to 14 residues. The germline CDR1 and CDR2 sequences are MDHEN and SYDVKM. The CDR3 nucleotides are TGTGCCAGCAGACCGACAGGGGTAACAGATACGCAGTATTTT. Its translation is CASRPTGVTDTQYF.

The chain carries TRBV7-3 and TRBJ2-1, with 11 bases fitting TRBD2. From germline, CDR1 is SGHTA and CDR2 FQGTGA. The length of the CDR3 is 20 residues. Losses at the gene ends were 1 base for V and 7 bases for J; bases not matched to a gene: 18. CDR3 protein: CASSLRSPSRLAGKRNEQFF. CDR3 sequence (DNA): TGTGCCAGCAGCTTAAGATCCCCCTCCCGACTAGCGGGAAAGAGAAATGAGCAGTTCTTC.

The chain links TRBV5-1 to TRBJ2-2; either TRBD1 or TRBD2 may fit D (5 bases each). Trimming took off 3 bases at V and 7 bases at J, with 16 bases between the two ends. Germline loops: CDR1 SGHRS, CDR2 YFSETQ. CDR3 length equals 15 residues. CDR3 sequence (DNA): TGCGCCAGCAGCTCCCTGGGGGTGTCACGCGGGGAGCTGTTTTTT. It is translated as CASSSLGVSRGELFF.

The rearrangement links TRBV4-3 to TRBJ2-1; the match to TRBD2 covers 14 bases. V shed 0 bases and J 9 bases; nucleotides not matched to a gene: 7. Germline V gives CDR1 LGHNA, CDR2 YSLEER. The CDR3 totals 17 residues. CDR3 amino acids: CASSQDLGTSGSFEQFF. CDR3 coding DNA: TGCGCCAGCAGCCAAGATCTTGGGACTAGCGGGAGCTTTGAGCAGTTCTTC.

J is TRBJ2-3 and V is TRBV19; 8 bases are a match to TRBD2. This CDR3 spans 15 amino acids. Looked up from germline, CDR1 is LNHDA and CDR2 is SQIVND (reference sequence). V dropped 4 bases and J dropped 9; count of bases not matched to a gene: 12. The CDR3 sequence is CASSKHLREGMTQYF. CDR3 DNA: TGTGCCAGTAGTAAACACTTACGGGAGGGGATGACGCAGTATTTT.

The chain combines TRBV29-1 with TRBJ1-2; D is perhaps TRBD1 (6 bases). From germline, CDR1 is SQVTM and CDR2 ANQGSEA. V gave up 7 bases and J gave up 1 base, with 13 bases separating them. The CDR3 has 13 amino acids. The CDR3 protein is CSADYRDNYGYTF. CDR3 DNA sequence: TGCAGCGCCGATTACAGGGATAACTATGGCTACACCTTC. Looking up the rest from reference TRBV29-1 and TRBJ1-2 gives the full variable domain: SAVISQKPSRDICQRGTSLTIQCQVDSQVTMMFWYRQQPGQSLTLIATANQGSEATYESGFVIDKFPISRPNLTFSTLTVSNMSPEDSSIYLCSADYRDNYGYTFGSGTRLTVV.

The chain combines TRBV28 with TRBJ1-5; D may be TRBD1 (6 bases). The V end was cut by 5 bases, the J end by 1 base, with 9 bases between. The CDR3 totals 14 residues. Germline CDR1 is MDHEN and CDR2 is SYDVKM. CDR3 sequence (DNA): TGTGCCAGCAGTGAGGGGGGGAGCAATCAGCCCCAGCATTTT. This translates into CASSEGGSNQPQHF.

J is TRBJ1-5 and V is TRBV7-8; TRBD1 matches 8 bases. The CDR3 length is 16 residues. Germline CDR1 and CDR2: SGHVS and FQNEAQ. The trim removed 2 bases at V and 4 bases at J, leaving 7 bases unmatched. CDR3 loop: CASSLLQGARNQPQHF. DNA of the CDR3: TGTGCCAGCAGCTTACTCCAGGGGGCTAGGAATCAGCCCCAGCATTTT.

The V and J genes are TRBV6-1 and TRBJ2-1; 13 nucleotides align to TRBD2. V was clipped by 4 bases and J by 7 bases; unmatched bases: 7. CDR1 and CDR2 (germline): MNHNS, SASEGT. The CDR3 contains 16 residues. The CDR3 loop is CASSGITSGRGNEQFF. The CDR3 bases are TGTGCCAGCAGTGGGATCACTAGCGGGAGGGGAAATGAGCAGTTCTTC.

This clone was detected a few times. This chain connects TRBV5-4 to TRBJ2-3; 8 bases are shared with TRBD2. V lost 4 bases and J lost 4; bases outside the gene matches: 5. The CDR3 runs 14 residues. The germline V gene encodes CDR1 SGHNT and CDR2 YYREEE (reference sequence). The CDR3 protein is CASSPEAGADTQYF. Here the CDR3 DNA reads TGTGCCAGCAGCCCGGAAGCGGGAGCAGATACGCAGTATTTT.

The V gene is TRBV19, the J gene TRBJ2-1; 8 bases are shared with TRBD2. V lost 7 bases to trimming and J lost 5 bases; unmatched junction nucleotides: 7. CDR3 size: 14 residues. Germline V CDR1 and CDR2: LNHDA, SQIVND (reference sequence). CDR3 bases: TGTGCCAGTAAAAGCGGGAGTATCAACAATGAGCAGTTCTTC. The encoded protein is CASKSGSINNEQFF.

V and J are TRBV9 and TRBJ2-3; D remains ambiguous. This CDR3 has 13 amino acids. Trimming shortened V by 1 base and J by 2 bases, and 5 bases separated the two germline ends. Germline loops: CDR1 SGDLS, CDR2 YYNGEE. The CDR3 DNA follows: TGTGCCAGCAGCGTACCCAACACAGATACGCAGTATTTT. This gives the protein CASSVPNTDTQYF.

The chain couples TRBV9 to TRBJ1-1; 7 bases match TRBD1. Germline V CDR1 and CDR2: SGDLS, YYNGEE. The CDR3 contains 14 residues. V shed 6 bases and J 1 base; nucleotides not matched to a gene: 6. In DNA form, the CDR3 reads TGTGCCAGCACCAGACAGGGTCCGAACACTGAAGCTTTCTTT. The encoded protein is CASTRQGPNTEAFF.

The chain recombines TRBV11-3 with TRBJ2-1; TRBD2 agrees at 7 bases. Germline CDR1 reads SGHNT; CDR2 reads YENEEA. The CDR3 extends over 15 amino acids. V trimming: 0 bases; J trimming: 7 bases; junction bases outside the gene matches: 6. CDR3 bases: TGTGCCAGCAGCTTAGATCTTGCTAGCGGTAATGAGCAGTTCTTC. This translates into CASSLDLASGNEQFF.

The chain links TRBV28 to TRBJ2-7, with unresolved D. The length of the CDR3 is 15 residues. CDR1 is MDHEN and CDR2 is SYDVKM in the germline V gene. V lost 4 bases and J 4 bases, leaving 17 bases between the germline ends. DNA for the CDR3: TGTGCCAGCAGTTCCTTCAGCGCAGGAGTATACGAGCAGTACTTC. Amino acid sequence: CASSSFSAGVYEQYF.

The chain combines TRBV11-2 with TRBJ2-7; TRBD2 aligns across 7 bases. J was trimmed by 5 bases and V by 3 bases; bases with no gene match: 7. The CDR3 runs to 14 residues. Germline V gene sequence: CDR1 SGHAT, CDR2 FQNNGV. The DNA for the CDR3 is TGTGCCAGCAGCTTGTGGACTAGTCCCCACGAGCAGTACTTC. Translated: CASSLWTSPHEQYF. The full variable domain, in which reference TRBV11-2 and TRBJ2-7 provide the parts outside the CDR3, is EAGVAQSPRYKIIEKRQSVAFWCNPISGHATLYWYQQILGQGPKLLIQFQNNGVVDDSQLPKDRFSAERLKGVDSTLKIQPAKLEDSAVYLCASSLWTSPHEQYFGPGTRLTVT.

This clone has a single count. The V call is TRBV7-8, the J call TRBJ2-7, with 9 bases fitting TRBD1. The V gene end was trimmed by 6 bases and the J gene end by 5 bases; junction bases not matched to a gene: 17. This CDR3 spans 17 amino acids. The germline CDR1 and CDR2 sequences are SGHVS and FQNEAQ. In DNA, the CDR3 is TGTGCCAGCAGGGGGGGGTGGACCGGACAGGGGCATCACGAGCAGTACTTC. Encoded protein: CASRGGWTGQGHHEQYF. Full variable domain (rest looked up from reference TRBV7-8 and TRBJ2-7): GAGVSQSPRYKVAKRGQDVALRCDPISGHVSLFWYQQALGQGPEFLTYFQNEAQLDKSGLPSDRFFAERPEGSVSTLKIQRTQQEDSAVYLCASRGGWTGQGHHEQYFGPGTRLTVT.

The CDR3 DNA is TGCAGCGGGGAACCGGGACCGTCCTACAATGAGCAGTTCTTC. It codes for CSGEPGPSYNEQFF. The chain joins TRBV29-1 to TRBJ2-1; the D call may be TRBD1 or TRBD2 (5 bases each). This CDR3 has 14 amino acids. Trimming removed 7 bases from V and 1 base from J, with 14 bases in between. Germline V CDR1 and CDR2: SQVTM, ANQGSEA.